This T cell receptor (beta chain) was recovered during a study of shared clonotypes between healthy human individuals. Study context: The study used three CD4 naive, three CD4 memory, two CD8 naive and one CD8 memory plate per donor. Study-level points and caveats: The study found 4.5% to 6% of naive CD4 clonotypes shared across a few donors. Rarefaction analysis demonstrated incomplete sorted-subset sequencing notwithstanding large depth.

The repertoire was sequenced with immunoSEQ multiplex PCR; TCRdb's copy has only in-frame clones and lacks some. This sample has around 200,000 clones; about 93% occur once, and the top ten carry about 0.067%. Splitting of CD4+ cells produced CD45RA+ naive and CD45RA-negative memory subsets. The CDR3 runs to 14 residues. Deletions cut 3 bases from V and 2 bases from J, with 8 bases between. The germline CDR1 and CDR2 sequences are MDHEN and SYDVKM. This clone appeared once. Its antigen is currently unknown. The receptor comes from a woman aged 25 to 45 in good health. The V gene is TRBV28, the J gene TRBJ2-4; D is perhaps TRBD2 (5 bases). Sequencing used naive CD4+ T cells sorted from blood. Subset in this sample: CD45RA+ positively selected. CDR3 amino acids: CASSLRAPKNIQYF. CDR3 DNA: TGTGCCAGCAGTTTGCGGGCTCCCAAAAACATTCAGTACTTC.